The clone carrying this T cell receptor beta chain was counted ten times or more. The antigen is undetermined. Uncontrolled infection, other autoimmune disease, pregnancy or lactation led to exclusion. Source material for PBMCs was over 8 ml fresh peripheral blood. Amplification yielded TCR beta CDR3 regions, with RNA transcripts as the source. HTBI primers were employed in a first-round RT-PCR of the TCR CDR3. TCRdb re-called the multiplex PCR reads through MiXCR, storing one row per CDR3 protein. The sample has over 700,000 distinct CDR3 sequences; over 35% are singletons. The CDR3 consists of 15 residues. Unmatched junction bases numbered 6, after V lost 5 bases and J lost 0 bases. CDR1 SGHVS and CDR2 FNYEAQ come from the germline V gene. This specimen comes from a study of T cells in Graves' hyperthyroidism and ophthalmopathy. Overall study findings and caveats: A 13 V-J signature model discriminated ophthalmopathy versus stable hyperthyroidism. Median prediction lead before ophthalmopathy onset was about 6.3 months with the model.

The sequence was obtained from a man in his late teens or twenties with Graves' hyperthyroidism. The chain recombines TRBV7-6 with TRBJ2-5, with 7 bases lining up with TRBD1. Sequencing used blood. The CDR3 region is CASSRGQLDQETQYF. DNA of the CDR3: TGTGCCAGCAGCCGGGGACAGCTAGACCAAGAGACCCAGTACTTC. Combining the CDR3 with reference TRBV7-6 and TRBJ2-5 gives the whole variable domain GAGVSQSPRYKVTKRGQDVALRCDPISGHVSLYWYRQALGQGPEFLTYFNYEAQQDKSGLPNDRFSAERPEGSISTLTIQRTEQRDSAMYRCASSRGQLDQETQYFGPGTRLLVL.